This record concerns one T cell receptor beta chain sequence. Its cognate antigen is unknown. An end of the junction differs from the germline gene, which may be a read error. Unique-molecular-identifier-tagged TCR beta cDNA libraries were used. TCRdb independently ran MiXCR on the PCR reads; one entry per CDR3 protein. The repertoire holds 650,000 to 850,000 distinct CDR3 sequences, with around 42% as singletons. These data originate in a study of post-analysis software for immune sequencing data. Points from the study as a whole: Patients had higher frequencies than controls of four to six TRBV segments, including TRBV5-6, TRBV5-1 and TRBV20-1.

Germline loops: CDR1 SGHDT, CDR2 YYEEEE. The CDR3 runs to 16 residues. The V call is TRBV5-6, the J call TRBJ2-1; 14 bases map to TRBD2. Sequencing was done on a sample of blood. The receptor comes from a girl under 18 with multiple sclerosis. CDR3 amino acids: CACSFGTSGRGGEQFF. For the CDR3, the DNA is TGTGCCTGCAGCTTCGGGACTAGCGGGAGAGGGGGTGAGCAGTTCTTC. Based on the CDR3 plus reference TRBV5-6 and TRBJ2-1, the full variable domain is DAGVTQSPTHLIKTRGQQVTLRCSPKSGHDTVSWYQQALGQGPQFIFQYYEEEERQRGNFPDRFSGHQFPNYSSELNVNALLLGDSALYLCACSFGTSGRGGEQFFGPGTRLTVL.